This TCR beta chain came from a study of cytomegalovirus exposure and HLA in healthy donors. Study-wide points: Follow-up analysis later connected one missense variant in DCLRE1C with trimming of TCR beta V- and J-genes.

Vbeta (60) and Jbeta (13) primers were used in the PCR. The authors' processing: A later analysis tallied approximately 80 million unique TCR beta chains, around 11 million of them shared. The protocol was immunoSEQ multiplex PCR, while the TCRdb copy is restricted to in-frame clones and leaves out a portion. V, J and clone size are those of that table, while D and trimming were read from the DNA. This sample carries approximately 110,000 clones, about 81% of them seen once, and the ten largest clones take about 1%. V lost 3 bases to trimming and J lost 3 bases; unmatched junction nucleotides: 5. This CDR3 is 14 amino acids long. The germline V gene encodes CDR1 SGHVS and CDR2 FQNEAQ. Worth noting for this clone: Its antigen remains unidentified.

The sample taken for sequencing was PBMCs. The chain links TRBV7-8 to TRBJ2-7, with 7 positions matching TRBD1. This sequence was found in a woman aged 25 to 39 in good health and CMV-seronegative. The CDR3 spells CASSLDRKFYEQYF. The CDR3, as DNA: TGTGCCAGCAGCTTGGACAGGAAATTCTACGAGCAGTACTTC.